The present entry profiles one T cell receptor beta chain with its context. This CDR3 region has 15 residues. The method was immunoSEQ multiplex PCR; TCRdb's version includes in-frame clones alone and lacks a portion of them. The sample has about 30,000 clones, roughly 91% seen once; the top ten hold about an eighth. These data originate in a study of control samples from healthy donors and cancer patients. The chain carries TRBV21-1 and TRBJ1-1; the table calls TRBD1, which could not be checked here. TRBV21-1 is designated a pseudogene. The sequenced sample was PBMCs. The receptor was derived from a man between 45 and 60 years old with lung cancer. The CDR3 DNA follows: TGTGCCAGCAGGCCCCCAGGGGAAGTGAACACTGAAGCTTTCTTT. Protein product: CASRPPGEVNTEAFF.